The clone carrying this T cell receptor (beta chain) has a handful of counts. The antigen is undetermined. TCRdb re-analysed the RT-PCR reads in MiXCR, keeping a single row per CDR3 protein. This sample has about 650,000 distinct CDR3 sequences, with 12% to 15% found just once. Germline values: CDR1 MNHEY, CDR2 SVGAGI. Trimming took off 2 bases at V and 1 base at J, with 6 bases between the two ends. The CDR3 is 14 amino acids. The data are from a study of response to subunit inactivated influenza vaccine. Points from the study as a whole: The authors suggested that few new T cells are recruited per seasonal influenza vaccination.

The material sequenced was PBMCs from blood, taken roughly 15 days before vaccination. The sequence derives from a man aged 45-65 years who received an inactivated influenza vaccine. The chain uses TRBV6-5 and TRBJ1-3; no firm D call. The CDR3 DNA reads TGTGCCAGCAGTTACGTGACATCTGGAAACACCATATATTTT. This encodes CASSYVTSGNTIYF.